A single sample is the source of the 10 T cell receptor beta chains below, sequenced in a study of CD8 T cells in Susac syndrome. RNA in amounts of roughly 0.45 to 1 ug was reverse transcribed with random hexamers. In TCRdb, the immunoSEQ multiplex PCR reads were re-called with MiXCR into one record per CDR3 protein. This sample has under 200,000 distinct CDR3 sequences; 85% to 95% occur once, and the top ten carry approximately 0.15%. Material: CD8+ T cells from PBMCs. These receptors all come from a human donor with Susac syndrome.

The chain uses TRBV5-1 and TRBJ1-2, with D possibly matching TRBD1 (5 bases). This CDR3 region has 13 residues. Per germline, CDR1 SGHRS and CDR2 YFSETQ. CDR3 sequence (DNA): TGCGCGTCTTCGGAGGATGGGGGCTATGGCTACACCTTC. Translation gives CASSEDGGYGYTF.

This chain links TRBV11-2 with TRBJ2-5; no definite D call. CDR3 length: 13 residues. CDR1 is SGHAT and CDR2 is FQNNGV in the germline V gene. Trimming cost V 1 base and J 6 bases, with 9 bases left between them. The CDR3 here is CASSLVSTQTQYF. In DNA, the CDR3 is TGTGCCAGCAGCTTAGTGTCTACCCAGACCCAGTACTTC.

The CDR3 spells CASSHGLGVDEQYF. The CDR3 DNA sequence: TGTGCCAGCAGCCACGGACTAGGCGTCGACGAGCAGTACTTC. The rearrangement uses TRBV13 and TRBJ2-7; TRBD2 aligns across 7 bases. This CDR3 is 14 amino acids long. J gave up 5 bases and V 5 bases, and 9 bases lay outside the gene matches. Per the germline V gene, CDR1 is PRHDT and CDR2 is FYEKMQ (reference sequence).

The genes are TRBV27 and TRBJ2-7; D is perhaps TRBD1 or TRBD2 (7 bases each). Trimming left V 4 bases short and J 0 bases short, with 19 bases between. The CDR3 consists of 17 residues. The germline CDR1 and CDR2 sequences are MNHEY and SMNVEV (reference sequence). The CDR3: CASSSPRGGQNSYEQYF. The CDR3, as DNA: TGTGCCAGCAGTTCCCCCAGGGGGGGGCAGAACTCCTACGAGCAGTACTTC.

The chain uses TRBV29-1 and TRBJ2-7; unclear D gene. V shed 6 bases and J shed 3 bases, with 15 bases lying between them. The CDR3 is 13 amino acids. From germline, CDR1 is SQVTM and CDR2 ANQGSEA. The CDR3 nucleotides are TGCAGCGTCACAATTGACATACTCTACGAGCAGTACTTC. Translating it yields CSVTIDILYEQYF.

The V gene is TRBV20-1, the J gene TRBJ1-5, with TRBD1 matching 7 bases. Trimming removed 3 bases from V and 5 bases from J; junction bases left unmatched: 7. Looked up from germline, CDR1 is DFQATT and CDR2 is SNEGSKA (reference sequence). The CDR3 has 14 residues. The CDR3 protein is CSARNDREHQPQHF. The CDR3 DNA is TGCAGTGCTAGGAACGACAGGGAACATCAGCCCCAGCATTTT.

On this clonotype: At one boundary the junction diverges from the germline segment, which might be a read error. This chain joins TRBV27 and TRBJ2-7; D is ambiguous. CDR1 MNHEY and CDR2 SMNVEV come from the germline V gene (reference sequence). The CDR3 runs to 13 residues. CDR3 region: CASSLSRDYEQYF. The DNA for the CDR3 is TGTGCCAGCAGTCTATCAAGAGACTACGAGCAGTACTTC.

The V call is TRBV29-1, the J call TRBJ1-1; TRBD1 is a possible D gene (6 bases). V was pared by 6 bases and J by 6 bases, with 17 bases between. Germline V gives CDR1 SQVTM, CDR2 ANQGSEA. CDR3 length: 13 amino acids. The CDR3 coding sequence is TGCAGCGTGAGGGACATGCGGTACTCTGAAGCTTTCTTT. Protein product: CSVRDMRYSEAFF.

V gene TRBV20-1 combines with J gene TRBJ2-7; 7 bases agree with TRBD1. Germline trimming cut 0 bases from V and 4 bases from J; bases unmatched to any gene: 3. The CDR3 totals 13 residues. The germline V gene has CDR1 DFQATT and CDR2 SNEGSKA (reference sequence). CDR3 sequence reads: CSAREGQKYEQYF. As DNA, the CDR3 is TGCAGTGCTAGAGAGGGACAGAAATACGAGCAGTACTTC.

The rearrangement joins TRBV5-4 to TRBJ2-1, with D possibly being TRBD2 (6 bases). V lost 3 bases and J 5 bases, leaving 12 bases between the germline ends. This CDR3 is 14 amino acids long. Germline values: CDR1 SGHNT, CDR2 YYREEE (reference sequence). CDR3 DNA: TGTGCCAGCAGCTCGGAGCGCGGGGACAATGAGCAGTTCTTC. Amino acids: CASSSERGDNEQFF.